This TCR beta chain stems from a study of chemoradiotherapy in HPV16-positive cancers. Broader study findings: Candidate HPV-specific clones and E7-related TCR motifs grew in tumor during treatment. The functional HPV-specific definition rests on just two HPV16-positive patients.

Produced via immunoSEQ multiplex PCR; TCRdb's table is partial and in-frame only. The table shows tens of thousands of clones, with about 92% occurring only once. A word on this clone: Its specificity is not known.

V was trimmed by 0 bases and J by 4 bases, leaving 10 bases between them. This CDR3 spans 14 amino acids. Per germline, CDR1 SGDLS and CDR2 YYNGEE. This clonotype was sampled from a human donor with HPV-associated anogenital cancer. The chain uses TRBV9 and TRBJ1-1; D is possibly TRBD1 (5 bases). The starting material was blood, obtained from a patient who underwent chemoradiotherapy. The CDR3 here is CASSVGPGTTEAFF. CDR3 nucleotide sequence: TGTGCCAGCAGCGTAGGGCCAGGGACCACTGAAGCTTTCTTT.